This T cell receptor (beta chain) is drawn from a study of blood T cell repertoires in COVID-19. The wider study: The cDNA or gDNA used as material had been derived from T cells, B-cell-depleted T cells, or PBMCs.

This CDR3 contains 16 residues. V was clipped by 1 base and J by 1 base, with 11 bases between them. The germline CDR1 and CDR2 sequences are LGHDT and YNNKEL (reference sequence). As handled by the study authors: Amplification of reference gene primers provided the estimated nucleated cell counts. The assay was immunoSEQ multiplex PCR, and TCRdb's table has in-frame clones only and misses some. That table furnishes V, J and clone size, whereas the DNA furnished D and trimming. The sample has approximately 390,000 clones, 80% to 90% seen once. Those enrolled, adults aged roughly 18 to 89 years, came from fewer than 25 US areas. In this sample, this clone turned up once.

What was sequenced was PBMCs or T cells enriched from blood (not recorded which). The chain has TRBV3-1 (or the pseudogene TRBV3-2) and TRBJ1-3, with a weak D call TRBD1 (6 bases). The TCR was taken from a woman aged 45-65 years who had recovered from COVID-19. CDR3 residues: CASSQGGQVSGNTIYF. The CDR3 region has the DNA TGTGCCAGCAGCCAAGGGGGGCAGGTTTCTGGAAACACCATATATTTT.